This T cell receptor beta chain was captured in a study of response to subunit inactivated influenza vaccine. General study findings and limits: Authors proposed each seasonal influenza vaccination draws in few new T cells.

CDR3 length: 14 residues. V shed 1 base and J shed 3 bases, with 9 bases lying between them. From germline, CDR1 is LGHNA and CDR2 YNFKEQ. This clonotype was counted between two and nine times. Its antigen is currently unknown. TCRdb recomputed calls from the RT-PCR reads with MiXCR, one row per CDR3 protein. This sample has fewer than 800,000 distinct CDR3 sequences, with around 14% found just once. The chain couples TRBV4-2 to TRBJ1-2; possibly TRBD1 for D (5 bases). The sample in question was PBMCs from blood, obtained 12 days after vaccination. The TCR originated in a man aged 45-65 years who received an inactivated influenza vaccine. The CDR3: CASSQGGGDYGYTF. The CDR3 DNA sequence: TGTGCCAGCAGCCAAGGGGGCGGGGACTATGGCTACACCTTC.